This TCR beta chain was captured by sequencing in a study of tumor-infiltrating lymphocytes in primary liver carcinoma. Study-level background: Staged T1-T3 N0M0, the tumors had sizes that ranged from about 4.2 to 11 cm across.

The V end lost 5 bases, the J end lost 5 bases, and 15 bases lay between the germline ends. The CDR3 consists of 15 residues. From germline, CDR1 is SGHAT and CDR2 FQNNGV. Germline DNA was extracted too, while blood RNA derived from unsorted whole blood. Reverse transcription of approximately 500 ng total RNA with a constant-region primer produced TCR beta cDNA. Researchers made the TCR beta libraries by running three nested multiplex PCR rounds with slightly modified ARM-PCR. For 10 cycles apiece, the opening two PCR rounds ran with TRBV1-TRBV30 forward primers and a C-beta reverse primer. TCRdb re-called the multiplex PCR reads through MiXCR, storing one row per CDR3 protein. The table lists 190,000 or so distinct CDR3 sequences, about 61% of them singletons, with 6% to 8.5% in the top ten. On this clonotype itself: This likely comes from a read error, as the CDR3 has no conserved phenylalanine or tryptophan at its end.

V gene TRBV11-2 combines with J gene TRBJ2-2, with D maybe TRBD2 (6 bases). The receptor comes from a woman aged 60-75 years with primary liver carcinoma and hepatitis B virus infection. The sample consisted of peripheral blood. The CDR3 nucleotides read TGTGCCAGCAGCCGCGGGGCTAGTGGTACCGGGGAGCTGTTTTCT. Translating it yields CASSRGASGTGELFS.